This T cell receptor (beta chain) was sequenced during a study of blood T cell repertoires in COVID-19. About the study: PBMCs, B-cell-depleted T cells, or T cells provided the cDNA or gDNA that made up the material.

In germline, CDR1 is LNHDA, CDR2 SQIVND (reference sequence). Trimming removed 5 bases at V and 6 bases at J, with 16 bases between. The CDR3 contains 15 residues. Here immunoSEQ multiplex PCR was the method, and the copy in TCRdb shows in-frame clones only, minus some. The table shows around 470,000 clones, with 89% occurring only once. The chain couples TRBV19 to TRBJ2-2, with D perhaps TRBD1 (5 bases). Sequencing was done on a sample of peripheral blood. This clonotype originated in a man aged 18 to 29 with COVID-19, enrolled during active disease. CDR3 in amino acids: CASSYGGSRAGELFF. Written as DNA, the CDR3 is TGTGCCAGTAGTTACGGCGGATCCAGGGCCGGGGAGCTGTTTTTT.